This T cell receptor beta chain comes out of a study of T cell responses to AZD1222 COVID-19 vaccine. Study-level results: At study baseline, merely six AZD1222 recipients were seropositive. Unmutated variant regions reportedly attract nearly half of all spike-specific TCRs.

Data came from immunoSEQ multiplex PCR; TCRdb stores just in-frame clones and leaves some out. The repertoire holds about 110,000 clones, with around 90% as singletons. Points on this clone: Its specificity is not known.

The CDR3 has 12 amino acids. From germline, CDR1 is SGHKS and CDR2 YYEKEE (reference sequence). V was shortened by 5 bases and J by 10 bases, with 14 bases between the two germline ends. The chain couples TRBV5-5 to TRBJ2-3, with D perhaps matching TRBD1 (5 bases). This sequence originates from an adult who received the AZD1222 COVID-19 vaccine. The starting material was peripheral blood, obtained 28 days after the second AZD1222 dose. The CDR3 sequence: CASRSPLRAQYF. As DNA, the CDR3 is TGTGCCAGCAGGTCTCCTCTCAGGGCGCAGTATTTT.